A selection of T cell receptor beta chains follows, all from one sample in a study of OX40 agonist ivuxolimab in advanced cancers. The method was immunoSEQ multiplex PCR; TCRdb's version includes in-frame clones alone and lacks a portion of them. Here the sample spans tens of thousands of clones, 87% being singletons. The specimen comprised CD4+ or CD8+ T cells sorted from blood, sampled in a trial of the OX40 agonist ivuxolimab. These TCRs come from an adult with an advanced solid tumor such as melanoma, head and neck, liver or kidney cancer. Each CDR3 is given with its conserved first and last residue. The order of the fields is J gene, clone size, CDR3 length, V gene, D gene, CDR3 DNA, CDR3 protein. A D gene is named only where the DNA matches it firmly. Not all rows give a size; the values are once, few, many and, for expanded clones, a class.

TRBJ1-5,.,13,TRBV6-5,.,TGTGCCAGCAGTCGACAGGCGCTTCAGCCCCAGCATTTT,CASSRQALQPQHF
TRBJ2-7,few,14,TRBV9,.,TGTGCCAGCAGCCCGACTTCGTTCTCCTACGAGCAGTACTTC,CASSPTSFSYEQYF
TRBJ2-6,.,17,TRBV19,TRBD1,TGTGCCAGTAGCCCGGGACAGTCCCCGCGCGGGGCCAACGTCCTGACTTTC,CASSPGQSPRGANVLTF
TRBJ1-1,.,13,TRBV30,TRBD1,TGTGCCTGGAGTGGGGACAGGGGTTCTGAAGCTTTCTTT,CAWSGDRGSEAFF
TRBJ2-2,once,15,TRBV28,.,TGTGCCAGCAGAATACAGGGTTGGGTTGCCGGGGAGCTGTTTTTT,CASRIQGWVAGELFF
TRBJ2-1,.,16,TRBV9,TRBD2,TGTGCCAGCAGCGTAGTAGCGGGAGGTACCTACAATGAGCAGTTCTTC,CASSVVAGGTYNEQFF
TRBJ2-5,few,19,TRBV28,TRBD2,TGTGCCAGCAGTTTAGGATGGGGCCGACTAGCGGGGAACCAAGAGACCCAGTACTTC,CASSLGWGRLAGNQETQYF
TRBJ1-2,.,15,TRBV19,.,TGTGCCAGCCCGGGGTTGGGGGGGCTTGACTATGGCTACACCTTC,CASPGLGGLDYGYTF
TRBJ2-5,.,16,TRBV5-8,.,TGTGCCAGCAGCCCGGTTGCGGTAGTACCCCAAGAGACCCAGTACTTC,CASSPVAVVPQETQYF
TRBJ1-5,.,15,TRBV28,TRBD1,TGTGCCAGCAGCCTCGGGACAGGGGTTAGACAGCCCCAGCATTTT,CASSLGTGVRQPQHF
TRBJ2-1,.,13,TRBV18,.,TGTGCCAGCTCACCATCGCTGGGGGATGAGCAGTTCTTC,CASSPSLGDEQFF
TRBJ1-5,once,15,TRBV21-1,.,TGTGCCAGCAGCAAAGTCGAGGAGGGAAATCAGCCCCAGCATTTT,CASSKVEEGNQPQHF
TRBJ2-5,.,14,TRBV5-8,TRBD1,TGTGCCAGCAGCTTGGACAGGGGCAGAGAGACCCAGTACTTC,CASSLDRGRETQYF